Given below is one T cell receptor (beta chain) in context. Authors' methods: Amplified reference gene primers provided the basis for estimating nucleated cell counts. Sequenced by immunoSEQ multiplex PCR; TCRdb stores in-frame clones only, minus some. That table supplies the V and J calls and clone size; D and trimming were determined from the DNA. The sample shows around 250,000 clones, 65% to 90% of them seen only once. This entry comes from a study of blood T cell repertoires in COVID-19. About the study: Spain, Italy and the United States supplied samples that represented acute and convalescent COVID-19.

Residents of under 25 US areas, aged about 18 to 95 years, made up the participants. Allocation to cohorts depended on clinical history reported by the participants. Germline-derived CDR1 and CDR2 are MNHNS and SASEGT. Trimming shortened V by 1 base and J by 4 bases, and 10 bases separated the two germline ends. This CDR3 is 14 amino acids long. Source material: PBMCs or T cells enriched from blood (not recorded which). The clonotype originates from a woman aged 50 to 60 with acute COVID-19. The chain carries TRBV6-1 and TRBJ1-2; D is ambiguous. CDR3 loop: CASSEGRVSYGYTF. The CDR3 DNA reads as TGTGCCAGCAGTGAAGGGAGGGTGTCCTATGGCTACACCTTC.